The text below deals with one T cell receptor beta chain. Its antigen is undetermined. A much more abundant neighbour one base away suggests this may be a read error. From RNA transcripts, TCR beta CDR3 regions were amplified. First-round RT-PCR with HTBI primers amplified the TCR CDR3 region. One entry per CDR3 protein, called by TCRdb with MiXCR from the multiplex PCR reads. The data show 600,000 to 850,000 distinct CDR3 sequences, with roughly a sixth seen just once and about a sixth held by the top ten. The CDR3 runs to 14 residues. Per the germline V gene, CDR1 is LGHDT and CDR2 is YNNKEL (reference sequence). The sample originates from a study of T cells in Graves' hyperthyroidism and ophthalmopathy. Study background: Peripheral blood collection took place at initial diagnosis, before any treatment.

Participants, patients aged 18 to 65, had newly diagnosed hyperthyroidism with a duration under 2 months. On the basis of clinical symptoms, serum thyroxine and TRAb, thyroid ultrasound and orbital computed tomography, diagnoses were made. Study-wide findings and caveats: Also found in blood were most expanded thyroid clonotypes above 0.001.

Sequencing was done on a sample of blood. The sequence was obtained from a woman in her forties or fifties with Graves' hyperthyroidism that later progressed to Graves' ophthalmopathy. V gene TRBV3-1 combines with J gene TRBJ1-4; D is undetermined. CDR3 residues: CAGSQGRVNEKLFF. The CDR3 coding sequence is TGTGCCGGCAGCCAAGGAAGGGTCAATGAAAAACTGTTTTTT.